This T cell receptor (beta chain) was found in a study of long-term antiretroviral therapy in people with HIV. The germline V gene encodes CDR1 LNHDA and CDR2 SQIVND (reference sequence). V gave up 1 base and J gave up 2 bases; unmatched junction bases: 1. The CDR3 covers 15 residues. Sequencing used immunoSEQ v3.0 at survey level. The method was immunoSEQ multiplex PCR; TCRdb's version includes in-frame clones alone and lacks a portion of them. The sample includes around 20,000 clones, around 81% of them seen just once. Every participant with HIV received treatment in the United States. The sequence came from a man aged 50 to 59 with HIV. The chain is built from TRBV19 and TRBJ2-1; 8 bases match TRBD1. Sequencing used unsorted PBMCs, obtained 2.2 years after starting antiretroviral therapy. In nucleotides, the CDR3 is TGTGCCAGTAGTATAGTGACAGGGGCCTACAATGAGCAGTTCTTC. It yields the protein CASSIVTGAYNEQFF.